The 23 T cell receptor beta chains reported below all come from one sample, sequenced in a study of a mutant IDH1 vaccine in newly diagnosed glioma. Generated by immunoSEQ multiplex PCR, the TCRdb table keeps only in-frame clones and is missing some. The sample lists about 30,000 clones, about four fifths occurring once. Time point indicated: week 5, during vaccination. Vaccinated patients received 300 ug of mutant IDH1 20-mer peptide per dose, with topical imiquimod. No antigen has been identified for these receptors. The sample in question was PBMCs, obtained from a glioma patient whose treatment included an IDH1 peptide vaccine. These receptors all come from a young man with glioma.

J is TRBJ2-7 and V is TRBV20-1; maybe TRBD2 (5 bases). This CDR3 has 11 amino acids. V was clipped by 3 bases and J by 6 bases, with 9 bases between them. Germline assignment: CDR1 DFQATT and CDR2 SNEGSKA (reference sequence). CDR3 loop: CSARERAEQYF. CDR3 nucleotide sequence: TGCAGTGCTAGGGAGAGGGCCGAGCAGTACTTC.

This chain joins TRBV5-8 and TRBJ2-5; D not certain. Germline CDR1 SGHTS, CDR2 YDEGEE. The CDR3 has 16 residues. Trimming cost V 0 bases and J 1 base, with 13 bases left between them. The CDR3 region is CASSLGVQGGQETQYF. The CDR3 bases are TGTGCCAGCAGCTTGGGGGTGCAAGGTGGCCAAGAGACCCAGTACTTC.

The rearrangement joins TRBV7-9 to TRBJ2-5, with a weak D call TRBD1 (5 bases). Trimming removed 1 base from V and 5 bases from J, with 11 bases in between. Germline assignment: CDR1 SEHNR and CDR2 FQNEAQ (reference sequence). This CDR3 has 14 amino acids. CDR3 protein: CASSLGQGWETQYF. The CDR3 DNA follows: TGTGCCAGCAGCTTAGGGCAGGGTTGGGAGACCCAGTACTTC.

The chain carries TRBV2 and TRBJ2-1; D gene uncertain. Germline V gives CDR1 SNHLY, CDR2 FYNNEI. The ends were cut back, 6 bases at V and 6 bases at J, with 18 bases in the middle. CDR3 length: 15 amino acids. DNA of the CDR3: TGTGCCAGCAGACACATGATGGTAGGGCTCAATGAGCAGTTCTTC. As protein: CASRHMMVGLNEQFF.

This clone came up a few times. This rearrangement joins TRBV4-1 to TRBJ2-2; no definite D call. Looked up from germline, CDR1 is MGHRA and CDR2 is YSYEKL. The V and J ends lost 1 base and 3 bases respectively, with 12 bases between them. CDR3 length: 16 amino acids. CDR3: CASSQGSRLDTGELFF. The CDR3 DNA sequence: TGCGCCAGCAGCCAAGGTTCAAGGTTGGACACCGGGGAGCTGTTTTTT.

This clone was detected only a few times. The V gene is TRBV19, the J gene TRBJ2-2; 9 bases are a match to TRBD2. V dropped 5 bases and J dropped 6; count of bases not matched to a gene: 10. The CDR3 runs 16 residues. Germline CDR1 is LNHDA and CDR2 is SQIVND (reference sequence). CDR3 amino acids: CASSVRGTSIPGELFF. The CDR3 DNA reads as TGTGCCAGTAGTGTCCGGGGGACTAGCATACCCGGGGAGCTGTTTTTT.

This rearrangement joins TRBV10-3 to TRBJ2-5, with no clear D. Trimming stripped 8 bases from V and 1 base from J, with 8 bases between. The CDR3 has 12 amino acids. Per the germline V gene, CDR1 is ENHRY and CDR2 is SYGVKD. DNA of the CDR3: TGTGCCATCCGAGACTTCCAAGAGACCCAGTACTTC. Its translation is CAIRDFQETQYF.

Here the CDR3 reads CASSPGTVYGYTF. CDR3 DNA sequence: TGTGCCAGCAGCCCCGGGACCGTCTATGGCTACACCTTC. The chain combines TRBV14 with TRBJ1-2; D might be TRBD1 (5 bases). Trimming removed 4 bases from V and 4 bases from J, with 10 bases in between. Per the germline V gene, CDR1 is SGHDN and CDR2 is FVKESK. The CDR3 spans 13 residues.

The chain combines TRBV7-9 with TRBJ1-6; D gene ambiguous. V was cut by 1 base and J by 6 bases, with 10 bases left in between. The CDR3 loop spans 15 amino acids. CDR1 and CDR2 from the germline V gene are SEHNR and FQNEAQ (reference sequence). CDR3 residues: CASSLEPGINSPLHF. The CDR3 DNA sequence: TGTGCCAGCAGCTTAGAACCCGGAATTAATTCACCCCTCCACTTT.

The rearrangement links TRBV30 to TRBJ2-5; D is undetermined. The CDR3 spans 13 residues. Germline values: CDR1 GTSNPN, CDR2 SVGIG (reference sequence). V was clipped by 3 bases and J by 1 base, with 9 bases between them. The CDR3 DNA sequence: TGTGCCTGGAGCCTTCAGTTCCAAGAGACCCAGTACTTC. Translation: CAWSLQFQETQYF.

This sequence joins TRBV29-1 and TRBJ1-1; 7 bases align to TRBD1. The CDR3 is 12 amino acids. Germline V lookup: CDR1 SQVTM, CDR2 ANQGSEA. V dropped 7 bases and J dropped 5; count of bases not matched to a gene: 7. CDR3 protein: CSGTGDGTEAFF. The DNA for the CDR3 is TGCAGCGGTACAGGGGACGGTACTGAAGCTTTCTTT.

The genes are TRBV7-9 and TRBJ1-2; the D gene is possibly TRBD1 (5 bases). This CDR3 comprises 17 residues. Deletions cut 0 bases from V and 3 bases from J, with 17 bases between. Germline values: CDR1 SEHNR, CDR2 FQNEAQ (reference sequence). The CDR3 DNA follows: TGTGCCAGCAGCTTAGCGGGGGACGGACGGAGTGACTATGGCTACACCTTC. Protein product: CASSLAGDGRSDYGYTF.

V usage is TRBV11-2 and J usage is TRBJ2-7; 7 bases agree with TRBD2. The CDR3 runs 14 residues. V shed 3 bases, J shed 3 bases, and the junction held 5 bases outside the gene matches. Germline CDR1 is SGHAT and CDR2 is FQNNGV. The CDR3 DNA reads TGTGCCAGCAGCTTCGGGGGGTCGTTCTACGAGCAGTACTTC. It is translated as CASSFGGSFYEQYF.

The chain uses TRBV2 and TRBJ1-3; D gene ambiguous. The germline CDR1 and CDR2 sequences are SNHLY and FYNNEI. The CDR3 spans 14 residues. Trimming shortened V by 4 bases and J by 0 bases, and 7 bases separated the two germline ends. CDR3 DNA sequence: TGTGCCAGCAGTGCAGAGTACTCTGGAAACACCATATATTTT. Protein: CASSAEYSGNTIYF.

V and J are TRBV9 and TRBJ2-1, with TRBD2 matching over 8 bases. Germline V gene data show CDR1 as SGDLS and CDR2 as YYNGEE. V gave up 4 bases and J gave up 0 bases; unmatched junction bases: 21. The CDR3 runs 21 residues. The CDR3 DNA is TGTGCCAGCAGCCCTCGAGGCGGTGTTGGGCTAGCGGGTTTCTCCTACAATGAGCAGTTCTTC. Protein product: CASSPRGGVGLAGFSYNEQFF.

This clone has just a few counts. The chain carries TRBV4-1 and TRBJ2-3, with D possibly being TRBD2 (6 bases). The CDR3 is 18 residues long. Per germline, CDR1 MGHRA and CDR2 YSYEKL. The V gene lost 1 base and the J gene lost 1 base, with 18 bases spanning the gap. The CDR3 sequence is CASSQVLILARGTDTQYF. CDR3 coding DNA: TGCGCCAGCAGCCAAGTCCTGATTCTAGCGCGGGGCACAGATACGCAGTATTTT.

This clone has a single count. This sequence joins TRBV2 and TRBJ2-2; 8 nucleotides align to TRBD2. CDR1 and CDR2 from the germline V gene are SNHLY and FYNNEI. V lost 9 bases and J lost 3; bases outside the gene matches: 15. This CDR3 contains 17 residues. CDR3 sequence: CASKGRLAGLDTGELFF. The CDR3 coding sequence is TGTGCCAGTAAAGGGCGGCTAGCGGGTCTTGACACCGGGGAGCTGTTTTTT.

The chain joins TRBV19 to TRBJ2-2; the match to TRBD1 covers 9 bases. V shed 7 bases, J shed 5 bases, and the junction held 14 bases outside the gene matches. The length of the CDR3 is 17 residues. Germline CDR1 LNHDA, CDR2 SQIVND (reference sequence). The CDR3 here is CASTTPRDRDRTGELFF. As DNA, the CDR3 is TGTGCCAGTACCACTCCCCGGGACAGGGATCGGACCGGGGAGCTGTTTTTT.

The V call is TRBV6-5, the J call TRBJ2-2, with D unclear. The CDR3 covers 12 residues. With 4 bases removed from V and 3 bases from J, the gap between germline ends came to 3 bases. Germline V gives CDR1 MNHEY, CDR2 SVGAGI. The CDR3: CASSSYTGELFF. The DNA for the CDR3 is TGTGCCAGCAGTTCATACACCGGGGAGCTGTTTTTT.

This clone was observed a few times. CDR3 loop: CASSRRLAGSYNEQFF. In nucleotides, the CDR3 is TGTGCCAGCAGTCGGCGACTAGCGGGCTCCTACAATGAGCAGTTCTTC. The chain is built from TRBV2 and TRBJ2-1, with 10 nucleotides matching TRBD2. V lost 5 bases and J lost 0; bases outside the gene matches: 4. The germline gives CDR1 SNHLY, CDR2 FYNNEI. The CDR3 contains 16 residues. Supplemented by reference TRBV2 and TRBJ2-1, the full variable domain reads EPEVTQTPSHQVTQMGQEVILRCVPISNHLYFYWYRQILGQKVEFLVSFYNNEISEKSEIFDDQFSVERPDGSNFTLKIRSTKLEDSAMYFCASSRRLAGSYNEQFFGPGTRLTVL.

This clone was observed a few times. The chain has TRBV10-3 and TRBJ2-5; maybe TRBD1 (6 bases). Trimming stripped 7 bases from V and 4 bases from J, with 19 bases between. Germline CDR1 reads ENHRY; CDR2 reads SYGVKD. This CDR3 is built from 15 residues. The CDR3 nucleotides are TGTGCCATCAAAGGGGCAGGGGTCAGGGTAGAGACCCAGTACTTC. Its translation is CAIKGAGVRVETQYF.

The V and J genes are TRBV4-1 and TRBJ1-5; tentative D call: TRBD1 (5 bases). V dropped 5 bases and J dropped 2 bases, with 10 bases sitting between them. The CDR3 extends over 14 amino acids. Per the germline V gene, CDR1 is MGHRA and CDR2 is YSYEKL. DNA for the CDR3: TGCGCCAGCAGCTGGATGGGGGGCAATCAGCCCCAGCATTTT. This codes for CASSWMGGNQPQHF.

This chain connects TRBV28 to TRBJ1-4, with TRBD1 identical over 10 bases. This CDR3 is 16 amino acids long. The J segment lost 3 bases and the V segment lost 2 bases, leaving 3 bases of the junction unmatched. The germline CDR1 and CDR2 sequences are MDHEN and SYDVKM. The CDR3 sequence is CASSLGQGEANEKLFF. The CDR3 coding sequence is TGTGCCAGCAGTTTAGGACAGGGGGAGGCTAATGAAAAACTGTTTTTT.